The rows below give T cell receptor beta chains drawn from one sample of a study of T cell responses to AZD1222 COVID-19 vaccine. This table comes from immunoSEQ multiplex PCR, and its TCRdb copy is limited to in-frame clones, with some not included. The sample records approximately 180,000 clones, 90% being singletons. The specimen was peripheral blood, collected on day 0 of AZD1222 vaccination. Receptor source: an adult in good health. Each CDR3 is given with its conserved first and last residue. D genes are given only for firm matches. The size field is filled for only some rows; it gives once, few, many or a size class.

>.|TRBV27|.|TRBJ2-7
TGTGCCAGCAGTTTGGGGGACCTCTCTGGCGAGCAGTACTTC
CASSLGDLSGEQYF
>TRBD1|TRBV14|.|TRBJ1-6
TGTGCCAGCAGCCGCATCCAGGGGGGTTATAATTCACCCCTCCACTTT
CASSRIQGGYNSPLHF
>.|TRBV19|.|TRBJ2-6
TGTGCCAGTAGTGTAACAGGGTATGGGGCCAACGTCCTGACTTTC
CASSVTGYGANVLTF
>.|TRBV12-3/TRBV12-4|once|TRBJ1-1
TGTGCCAGCAGTTTTGGGGTCGAAGCTTTCTTT
CASSFGVEAFF
>TRBD1|TRBV28|.|TRBJ1-6
TGTGCCAGCAGTTCGGGACAGGATATAGTACCCCTCCACTTT
CASSSGQDIVPLHF
>TRBD2|TRBV5-1|.|TRBJ2-4
TGCGCCAGCAGCCCCTTTGGCGGGGGGGCTACCAAAAACATTCAGTACTTC
CASSPFGGGATKNIQYF
>.|TRBV7-2|.|TRBJ1-1
TGTGCCAGCAGCTTAGTAGGGTACACTGAAGCTTTCTTT
CASSLVGYTEAFF
>TRBD1|TRBV12-5|.|TRBJ1-2
TGTGCTAGTGGTTCGGGATTGGGACAGAGCTATGGCTACACCTTC
CASGSGLGQSYGYTF
>.|TRBV5-6|.|TRBJ2-7
TGTGCCAGCAGCTTGGTCGGCACTCCCTACGAGCAGTACTTC
CASSLVGTPYEQYF
>.|TRBV5-4|.|TRBJ1-2
TGTGCCAGCAGCTTGCCTAACGCCAATGGCTACACCTTC
CASSLPNANGYTF
>TRBD1|TRBV27|.|TRBJ1-5
TGTGCCAGCAGTTTATTGCAGGGGGAGCAGCCCCAGCATTTT
CASSLLQGEQPQHF
>.|TRBV5-1|.|TRBJ2-1
TGCGCCAGCAGCCCCACCTCTAGAACGAAACTCAATGAGCAGTTCTTC
CASSPTSRTKLNEQFF
>.|TRBV7-2|.|TRBJ1-1
TGTGCCAGCAGCTTAGACGGAGGAACTGAAGCTTTCTTT
CASSLDGGTEAFF
>TRBD2|TRBV5-1|.|TRBJ2-7
TGCGCCAGCAGCTTGGGACTAGCGGGAGAGCAGTACTTC
CASSLGLAGEQYF
>.|TRBV4-3|.|TRBJ2-7
TGCGCCAGCAGCCAAGATTCGGAATACGAGCAGTACTTC
CASSQDSEYEQYF
>.|TRBV30|.|TRBJ1-5
TGTGCCTGGAGTGGGGGTGCGGGTCAGCCCCAGCATTTT
CAWSGGAGQPQHF
>.|TRBV30|.|TRBJ1-1
TGTGCCACGAGGCGGCAGAACACTGAAGCTTTCTTT
CATRRQNTEAFF
>.|TRBV29-1|.|TRBJ2-5
TGCAGCGCCTCGACAGCAAAAGAGACCCAGTACTTC
CSASTAKETQYF
>.|TRBV19|.|TRBJ1-1
TGTGCCAGTAGTAATCCTTCAGGCCCTGAAGCTTTCTTT
CASSNPSGPEAFF
>.|TRBV2|many|TRBJ1-6
TGTGCCAGCAGTGGTGGATTCTATAATTCACCCCTCCACTTT
CASSGGFYNSPLHF
>.|TRBV5-4|.|TRBJ1-1
TGTGCGATAACGACGGTGAACACTGAAGCTTTCTTT
CAITTVNTEAFF
>TRBD1|TRBV20-1|.|TRBJ1-1
TGCAGTGCTCACAGGGGTTCTGAAGCTTTCTTT
CSAHRGSEAFF
>TRBD2|TRBV19|many|TRBJ2-2
TGTGCCAGTAGTCGACTAGCGGGGGGAAGTACCGGGGAGCTGTTTTTT
CASSRLAGGSTGELFF
>.|TRBV29-1|.|TRBJ2-1
TGCAGCGTTGTATCAGAAACCTACAATGAGCAGTTCTTC
CSVVSETYNEQFF
>TRBD1|TRBV3-1/TRBV3-2|.|TRBJ2-4
TGTGCCAGCAGCCCTAGGACAGGCACCTTAGCCAAAAACATTCAGTACTTC
CASSPRTGTLAKNIQYF
>.|TRBV19|.|TRBJ2-7
TGTGCCAGTAGTATAACGTCTGGCGGGCAGGGATACGAGCAGTACTTC
CASSITSGGQGYEQYF
>.|TRBV7-9|.|TRBJ2-3
TGTGCCAGCAGCTTGGGCACAGATACGCAGTATTTT
CASSLGTDTQYF
>.|TRBV6-5|.|TRBJ2-1
TGTGCCAGCAACAGGGCGGGGCCCTACAATGAGCAGTTCTTC
CASNRAGPYNEQFF
>TRBD1|TRBV5-6|few|TRBJ1-2
TGTGCCAGCAGCCGTAAGACAGGGGACTATGGCTACACCTTC
CASSRKTGDYGYTF
>.|TRBV2|.|TRBJ2-1
TGTGCCAGCAGTGGGGTGGGGGCTAGGCGGGACAGCTCCTACAATGAGCAGTTCTTC
CASSGVGARRDSSYNEQFF
>.|TRBV6-2/TRBV6-3|.|TRBJ2-4
TGTGCCAGCAGTTACTCCCCGGGGCTAAGATCGGTTTTAGCCAAAAACATTCAGTACTTC
CASSYSPGLRSVLAKNIQYF
>.|TRBV24-1|.|TRBJ2-7
TGTGCCACCAGTGATTCTCGAATTCGACAGGCAACCTACGAGCAGTACTTC
CATSDSRIRQATYEQYF
>TRBD1|TRBV11-2|.|TRBJ2-7
TGTGCCAGCAGAAGAACCGGGACAGCCGCCTACGAGCAGTACTTC
CASRRTGTAAYEQYF
>.|TRBV19|once|TRBJ1-3
TGTGCCAGTCGACAGACATACTCTGGAAACACCATATATTTT
CASRQTYSGNTIYF
>TRBD1|TRBV19|.|TRBJ2-5
TGTGCCAGTAGCTTGGGCCTGGGACAGGGAGAGGAGACCCAGTACTTC
CASSLGLGQGEETQYF
>TRBD2|TRBV12-5|.|TRBJ2-3
TGTGCTAGTGGTTTGGATACTAGCGGATCTGCCACAGATACGCAGTATTTT
CASGLDTSGSATDTQYF
>.|TRBV27|.|TRBJ1-5
TGTGCCAGCAGTCCCCGACAGGCTGGGAATCAGCCCCAGCATTTT
CASSPRQAGNQPQHF
>TRBD1|TRBV2|.|TRBJ1-1
TGTGCCAGCGTACGACAGGGGGCGGGTACTGAAGCTTTCTTT
CASVRQGAGTEAFF
>TRBD2|TRBV29-1|.|TRBJ2-1
TGCAGCGTTGAAGGGGGGGGGACGAACAATGAGCAGTTCTTC
CSVEGGGTNNEQFF
>TRBD1|TRBV6-5|.|TRBJ1-5
TGTGCCAGCAGTTCGACAGGGTATAGCAATCAGCCCCAGCATTTT
CASSSTGYSNQPQHF
>TRBD2|TRBV4-3|.|TRBJ2-7
TGCGCCAGCAGCCAAGAAGGGCGGGGGGGCTACGAGCAGTACTTC
CASSQEGRGGYEQYF
>.|TRBV30|once|TRBJ1-1
TGTGCCTGGAGCGCAGGGAACACTGAAGCTTTCTTT
CAWSAGNTEAFF
>TRBD1|TRBV5-6|.|TRBJ2-2
TGTGCCAGCAGCTTGCCCAGGGGGTACACCGGGGAGCTGTTTTTT
CASSLPRGYTGELFF
>.|TRBV5-1|.|TRBJ2-1
TGCGCCAGCAGCTTGGTAATGGAGGGGAGCTCCTACAATGAGCAGTTCTTC
CASSLVMEGSSYNEQFF
>TRBD2|TRBV4-1|.|TRBJ2-5
TGCGCCAGCAGCCCCCCCGGGAGGGAGACCCAGTACTTC
CASSPPGRETQYF
>.|TRBV4-3|.|TRBJ2-7
TGCGCCAGCAGCCATCGATTAGCGTCCTACGAGCAGTACTTC
CASSHRLASYEQYF
>TRBD1|TRBV4-3|.|TRBJ1-2
TGCGCCAGCAGCCAAGGGACAGGCGGAGTCTATGGCTACACCTTC
CASSQGTGGVYGYTF
>.|TRBV5-1|.|TRBJ2-1
TGCGCCAGCAGTAGGTCAGGGAATGGAAACAATGAGCAGTTCTTC
CASSRSGNGNNEQFF
>.|TRBV6-5|once|TRBJ2-7
TGTACTACACGGGGGACCGGGGGTCTCCACGAGCAGTACTTC
CTTRGTGGLHEQYF
>TRBD1|TRBV5-4|once|TRBJ1-1
TGTGCCAGCAGCTTTCGAGACAGGGGGCGAATGGGGACTGAAGCTTTCTTT
CASSFRDRGRMGTEAFF
>.|TRBV6-1|.|TRBJ1-4
TGTGCCAGCAGTGTCTCCGGATTCGGGGCTGATGAAAAACTGTTTTTT
CASSVSGFGADEKLFF
>TRBD1|TRBV19|.|TRBJ1-5
TGTGCCAGTAACGGGGACAGCCGACCTATCAATCAGCCCCAGCATTTT
CASNGDSRPINQPQHF